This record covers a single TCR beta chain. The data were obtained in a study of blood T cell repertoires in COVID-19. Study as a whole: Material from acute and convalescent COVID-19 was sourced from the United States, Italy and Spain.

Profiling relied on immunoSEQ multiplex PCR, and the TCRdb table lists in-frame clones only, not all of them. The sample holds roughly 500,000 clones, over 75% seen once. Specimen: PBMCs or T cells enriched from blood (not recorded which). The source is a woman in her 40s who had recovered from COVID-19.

The DNA for the CDR3 is TGTGCCAGTAGTACCGCCAGGGACACCGGGGAGCTGTTTTTT. It translates to CASSTARDTGELFF. This chain connects TRBV19 to TRBJ2-2; D possibly corresponds to TRBD1 (5 bases). CDR1 and CDR2 (germline): LNHDA, SQIVND (reference sequence). There are 14 residues in the CDR3. V lost 4 bases, J lost 3 bases, and 9 bases lay in between.